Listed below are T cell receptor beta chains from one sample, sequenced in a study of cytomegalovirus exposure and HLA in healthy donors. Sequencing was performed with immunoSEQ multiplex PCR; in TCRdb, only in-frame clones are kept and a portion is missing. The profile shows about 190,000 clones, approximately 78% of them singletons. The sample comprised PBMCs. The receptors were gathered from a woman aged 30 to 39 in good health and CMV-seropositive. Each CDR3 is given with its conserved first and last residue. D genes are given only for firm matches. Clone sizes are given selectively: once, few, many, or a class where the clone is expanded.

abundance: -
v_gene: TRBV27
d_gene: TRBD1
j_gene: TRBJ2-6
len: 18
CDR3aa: CASSLRGTGGTGANVLTF
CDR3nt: TGTGCCAGCAGTTTAAGAGGGACAGGGGGGACCGGGGCCAACGTCCTGACTTTC

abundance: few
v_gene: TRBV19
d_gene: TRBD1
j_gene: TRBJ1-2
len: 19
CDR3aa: CASSVPLGRARQGHYGYTF
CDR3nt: TGTGCCAGTAGCGTACCCTTGGGTCGGGCTAGACAGGGCCATTATGGCTACACCTTC

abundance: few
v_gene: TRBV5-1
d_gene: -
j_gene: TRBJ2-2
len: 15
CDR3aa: CASSLGAGGTGELFF
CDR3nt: TGCGCCAGCAGCCTCGGGGCAGGGGGGACCGGGGAGCTGTTTTTT

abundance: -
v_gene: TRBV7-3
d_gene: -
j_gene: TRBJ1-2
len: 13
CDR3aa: CASSLSEGSGYTF
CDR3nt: TGTGCCAGCAGCTTATCCGAGGGTTCCGGCTACACCTTC

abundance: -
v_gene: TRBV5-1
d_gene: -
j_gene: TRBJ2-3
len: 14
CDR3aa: CASSSDLVSDTQYF
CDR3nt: TGCGCCAGCAGCTCGGACTTAGTTAGCGATACGCAGTATTTT

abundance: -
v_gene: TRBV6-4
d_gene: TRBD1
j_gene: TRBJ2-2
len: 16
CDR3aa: CASASETGLDTGELFF
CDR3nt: TGTGCCAGCGCCTCCGAGACAGGGCTCGACACCGGGGAGCTGTTTTTT

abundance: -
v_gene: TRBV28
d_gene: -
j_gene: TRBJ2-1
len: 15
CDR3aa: CASSFPRAGSSEQFF
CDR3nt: TGTGCCAGCAGTTTCCCGCGGGCCGGGAGTTCTGAGCAGTTCTTC

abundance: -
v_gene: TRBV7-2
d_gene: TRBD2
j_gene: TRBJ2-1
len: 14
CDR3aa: CASSLARAGGEQFF
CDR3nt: TGTGCCAGCAGCTTAGCTCGGGCGGGGGGGGAGCAGTTCTTC

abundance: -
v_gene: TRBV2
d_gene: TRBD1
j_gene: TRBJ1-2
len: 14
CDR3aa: CASSERDRGGGYTF
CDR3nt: TGTGCCAGCAGTGAGAGGGACAGGGGAGGAGGCTACACCTTC

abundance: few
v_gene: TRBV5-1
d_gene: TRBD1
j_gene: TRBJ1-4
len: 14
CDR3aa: CASSLRQGNEKLFF
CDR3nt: TGCGCCAGCAGCTTGAGACAGGGGAATGAAAAACTGTTTTTT

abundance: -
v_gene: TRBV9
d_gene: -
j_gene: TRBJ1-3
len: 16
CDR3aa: CASSVGVGQEVDTIYF
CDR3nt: TGTGCCAGCAGCGTAGGCGTGGGCCAGGAGGTCGACACCATATATTTT

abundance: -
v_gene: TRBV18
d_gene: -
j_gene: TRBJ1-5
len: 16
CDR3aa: CASSPAGLGSNQPQHF
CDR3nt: TGTGCCAGCTCACCGGCGGGTCTGGGCAGCAATCAGCCCCAGCATTTT

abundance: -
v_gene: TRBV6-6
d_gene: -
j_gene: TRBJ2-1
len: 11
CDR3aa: CASSYWEEQFF
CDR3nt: TGTGCCAGCAGTTATTGGGAGGAGCAGTTCTTC

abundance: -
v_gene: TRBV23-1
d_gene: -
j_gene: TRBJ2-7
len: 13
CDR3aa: CASTQRGSYEQYF
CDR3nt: TGCGCCAGCACCCAAAGGGGTTCCTACGAGCAGTACTTC

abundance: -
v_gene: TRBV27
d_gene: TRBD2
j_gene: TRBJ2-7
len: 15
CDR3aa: CASSLFAGDLYEQYF
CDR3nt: TGTGCCAGCAGTTTATTCGCGGGGGACTTGTACGAGCAGTACTTC

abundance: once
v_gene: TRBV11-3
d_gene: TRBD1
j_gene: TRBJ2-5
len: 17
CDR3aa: CASSLEGDRGRVETQYF
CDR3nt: TGTGCCAGCAGCTTAGAAGGGGACAGGGGGAGGGTCGAGACCCAGTACTTC

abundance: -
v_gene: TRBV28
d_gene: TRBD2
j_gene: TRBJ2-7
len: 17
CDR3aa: CASSTLTSGSSNYEQYF
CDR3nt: TGTGCCAGCAGTACACTCACCAGCGGGAGTTCCAACTACGAGCAGTACTTC

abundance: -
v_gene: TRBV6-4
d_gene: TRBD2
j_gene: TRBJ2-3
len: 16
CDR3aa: CASSAASGGATDTQYF
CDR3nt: TGTGCCAGCAGTGCGGCTAGCGGGGGGGCCACAGATACGCAGTATTTT

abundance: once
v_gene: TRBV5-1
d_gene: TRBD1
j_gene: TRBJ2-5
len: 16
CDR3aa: CASSWHRDRGYEAQYF
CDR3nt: TGCGCCAGCAGCTGGCATAGGGACAGGGGCTATGAGGCCCAGTACTTC

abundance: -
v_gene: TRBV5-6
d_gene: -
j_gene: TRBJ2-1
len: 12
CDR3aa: CASSFWNSEQFF
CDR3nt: TGTGCCAGCAGCTTTTGGAACAGTGAGCAGTTCTTC

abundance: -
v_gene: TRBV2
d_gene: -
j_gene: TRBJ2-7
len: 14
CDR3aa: CASSEVGGSYEQYF
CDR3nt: TGTGCCAGCAGTGAGGTGGGGGGCTCCTACGAGCAGTACTTC

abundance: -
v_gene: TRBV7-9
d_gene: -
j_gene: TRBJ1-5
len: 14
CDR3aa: CSSSSDSLNQPQHF
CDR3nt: TGTTCCAGCAGCTCCGACAGTCTCAATCAGCCCCAGCATTTT

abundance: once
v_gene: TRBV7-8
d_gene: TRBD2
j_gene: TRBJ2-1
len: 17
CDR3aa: CASSWTSGRAERNEQFF
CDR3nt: TGTGCCAGCAGCTGGACTAGCGGGAGGGCTGAGCGTAATGAGCAGTTCTTC

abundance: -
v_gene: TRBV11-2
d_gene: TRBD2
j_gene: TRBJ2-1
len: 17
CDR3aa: CASSPTLGTSGGDEQFF
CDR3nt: TGTGCCAGCAGCCCGACGTTAGGGACTAGCGGGGGGGATGAGCAGTTCTTC

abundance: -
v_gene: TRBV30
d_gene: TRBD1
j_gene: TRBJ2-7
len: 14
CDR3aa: CAWSRQGGPGEQYF
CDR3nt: TGTGCCTGGAGCAGACAGGGGGGCCCGGGAGAGCAGTACTTT

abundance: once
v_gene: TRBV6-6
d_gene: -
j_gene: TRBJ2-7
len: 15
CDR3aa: CASSYMAGGLYEQYF
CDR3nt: TGTGCCAGCAGTTACATGGCAGGGGGACTCTACGAGCAGTACTTC

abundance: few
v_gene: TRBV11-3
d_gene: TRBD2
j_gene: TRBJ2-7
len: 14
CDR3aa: CASSRRTSSYEQYF
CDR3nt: TGTGCCAGCAGCCGTCGGACTAGCTCCTACGAGCAGTACTTC

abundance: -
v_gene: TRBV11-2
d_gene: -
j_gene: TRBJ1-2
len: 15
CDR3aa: CASSPHSLQNYGYTF
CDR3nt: TGTGCCAGCAGCCCCCATTCATTACAGAACTATGGCTACACCTTC

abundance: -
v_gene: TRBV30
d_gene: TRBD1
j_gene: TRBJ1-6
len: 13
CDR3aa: CAARDSDETPLHF
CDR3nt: TGTGCCGCGCGGGACAGCGACGAAACACCCCTCCACTTT

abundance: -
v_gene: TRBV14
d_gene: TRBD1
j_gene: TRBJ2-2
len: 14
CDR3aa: CASSQSGGTGELFF
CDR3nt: TGTGCCAGCAGCCAATCAGGGGGCACCGGGGAGCTGTTTTTT

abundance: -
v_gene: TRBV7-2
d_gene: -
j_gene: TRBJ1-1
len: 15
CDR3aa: CASSYRRGLNTEAFF
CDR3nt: TGTGCCAGCAGCTATCGACGGGGGTTGAACACTGAAGCTTTCTTT

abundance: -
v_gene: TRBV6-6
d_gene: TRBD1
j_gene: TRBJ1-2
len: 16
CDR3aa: CASSYGTGDSNYGYTF
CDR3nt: TGTGCCAGCAGTTACGGGACAGGGGATAGTAACTATGGCTACACCTTC

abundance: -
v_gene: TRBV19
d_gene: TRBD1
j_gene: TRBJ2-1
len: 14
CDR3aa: CASSRNRGDNEQFF
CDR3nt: TGTGCCAGTAGTCGCAACAGGGGGGACAATGAGCAGTTCTTC

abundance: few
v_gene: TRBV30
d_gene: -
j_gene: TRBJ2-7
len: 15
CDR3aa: CAWSVGDGAGYEQYF
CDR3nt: TGTGCCTGGAGTGTAGGGGATGGCGCAGGGTACGAGCAGTACTTC

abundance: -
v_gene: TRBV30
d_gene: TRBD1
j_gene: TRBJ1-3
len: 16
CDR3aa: CAWSVAGGVSGNTIYF
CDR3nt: TGTGCCTGGAGTGTAGCAGGGGGCGTATCTGGAAACACCATATATTTT

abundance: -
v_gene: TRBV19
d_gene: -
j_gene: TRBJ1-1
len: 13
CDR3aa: CASSSNRNTEAFF
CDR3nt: TGTGCCAGTAGTTCAAACAGGAACACTGAAGCTTTCTTT

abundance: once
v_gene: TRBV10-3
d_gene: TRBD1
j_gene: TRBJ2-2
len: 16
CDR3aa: CAISAQQGSDTGELFF
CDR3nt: TGTGCCATCAGTGCACAACAGGGGTCGGACACCGGGGAGCTGTTTTTT

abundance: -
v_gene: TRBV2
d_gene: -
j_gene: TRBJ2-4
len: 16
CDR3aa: CASSENSLGQKNIQYF
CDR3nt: TGTGCCAGCAGTGAAAACTCCCTGGGGCAGAAAAACATTCAGTACTTC

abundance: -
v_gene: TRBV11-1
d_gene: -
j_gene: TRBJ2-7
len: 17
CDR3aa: CASSLGLRGALSYEQYF
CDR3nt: TGTGCCAGCAGCTTAGGCCTCAGGGGGGCCCTCTCCTACGAGCAGTACTTC

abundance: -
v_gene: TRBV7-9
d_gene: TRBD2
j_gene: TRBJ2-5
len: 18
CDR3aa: CSSSPGTSGAQRGETQYF
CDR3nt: TGTTCCAGCAGCCCAGGGACTAGCGGGGCCCAACGGGGGGAGACCCAGTACTTC

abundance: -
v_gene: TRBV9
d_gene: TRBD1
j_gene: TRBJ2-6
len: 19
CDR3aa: CASSVEDRATEAGANVLTF
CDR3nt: TGTGCCAGCAGCGTGGAAGACAGGGCTACTGAAGCTGGGGCCAACGTCCTGACTTTC

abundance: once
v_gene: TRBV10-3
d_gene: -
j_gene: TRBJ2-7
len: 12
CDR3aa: CATGQYSYEQYF
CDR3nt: TGTGCCACAGGACAGTACTCCTACGAGCAGTACTTC

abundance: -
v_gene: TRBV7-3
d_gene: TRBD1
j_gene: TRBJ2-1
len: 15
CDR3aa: CASSFGDSSYNEQFF
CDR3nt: TGTGCCAGCAGCTTCGGGGACAGCTCCTACAATGAGCAGTTCTTC

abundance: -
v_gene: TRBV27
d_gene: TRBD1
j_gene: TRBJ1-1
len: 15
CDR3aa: CASSRTGDMNTEAFF
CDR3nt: TGTGCCAGCAGCCGGACAGGGGACATGAACACTGAAGCTTTCTTT

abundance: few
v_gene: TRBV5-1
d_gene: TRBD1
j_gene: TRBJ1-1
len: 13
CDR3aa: CASSRDRESVAFF
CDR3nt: TGCGCCAGCAGCAGGGACAGGGAAAGTGTAGCTTTCTTT

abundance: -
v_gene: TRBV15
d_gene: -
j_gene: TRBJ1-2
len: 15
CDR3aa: CATSRERVSNYGYTF
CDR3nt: TGTGCCACCAGCAGAGAGAGGGTTTCTAACTATGGCTACACCTTC

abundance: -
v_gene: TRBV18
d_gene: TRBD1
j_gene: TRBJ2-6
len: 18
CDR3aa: CASSSAGTGGSGANVLTF
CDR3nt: TGTGCCAGCTCCTCTGCAGGGACAGGGGGCTCCGGGGCCAACGTCCTGACTTTC

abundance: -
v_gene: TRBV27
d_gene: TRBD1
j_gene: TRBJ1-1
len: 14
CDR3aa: CASSFNPGGTEAFF
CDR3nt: TGTGCCAGCAGTTTCAACCCAGGGGGCACTGAAGCTTTCTTT

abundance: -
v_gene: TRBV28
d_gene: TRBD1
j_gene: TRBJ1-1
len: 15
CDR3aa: CASSPRGQGNTEAFF
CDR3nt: TGTGCCAGCAGTCCCCGGGGACAGGGAAACACTGAAGCTTTCTTT

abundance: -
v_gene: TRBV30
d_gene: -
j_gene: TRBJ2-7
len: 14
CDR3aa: CAWSEDWTLLEQYF
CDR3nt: TGTGCCTGGAGTGAGGACTGGACCCTCCTCGAGCAGTACTTC